These T cell receptor beta chains were read from a single sample in a study of CXCR3-negative and CXCR3-positive naive CD8 T cells. With the 5' RACE reads reprocessed, TCRdb shows one record per CDR3 protein and no DNA. Its table lists about 63,000 distinct CDR3 sequences. Sequencing was performed on naive CXCR3+ CD8+ T cells from blood. The receptors derive from a human donor in good health. Some clones in this sample may be carry-over from other donors' samples. The CDR3 runs from the conserved cysteine through the conserved F or W.

V gene: TRBV29-1
J gene: TRBJ1-1
CDR3 protein: CSVEQYNTEAFF

V gene: TRBV6-2/TRBV6-3
J gene: TRBJ2-3
CDR3 protein: CASSPPRGGPITDTQYF

V gene: TRBV4-1
J gene: TRBJ2-1
CDR3 protein: CASSQVSGSSYNEQFF

V gene: TRBV6-2/TRBV6-3
J gene: TRBJ1-5
CDR3 protein: CASQTGGSQPQHF

V gene: TRBV9
J gene: TRBJ2-1
CDR3 protein: CASTKDGISYNEQFF

V gene: TRBV29-1
J gene: TRBJ2-7
CDR3 protein: CSACGSAGAWGSYEQYF

V gene: TRBV25-1
J gene: TRBJ1-2
CDR3 protein: CASSEPPTEGDYGYTF

V gene: TRBV7-9
J gene: TRBJ2-5
CDR3 protein: CASSLAETQYF

V gene: TRBV10-1
J gene: TRBJ1-5
CDR3 protein: CASRSTDSNQPQHF

V gene: TRBV4-2
J gene: TRBJ2-7
CDR3 protein: CASSHPGLANSYEQYF

V gene: TRBV6-5
J gene: TRBJ2-1
CDR3 protein: CASSRTSGTYNEQFF

V gene: TRBV7-6
J gene: TRBJ1-4
CDR3 protein: CASSPGGGAGEKLFF

V gene: TRBV7-9
J gene: TRBJ1-3
CDR3 protein: CASSPFDAGNTIYF

V gene: TRBV14
J gene: TRBJ2-1
CDR3 protein: CASSQGFHNEQFF

V gene: TRBV27
J gene: TRBJ2-1
CDR3 protein: CASNTGTGIYNEQFF

V gene: TRBV12-3/TRBV12-4
J gene: TRBJ1-2
CDR3 protein: CASSRGVYYGYTF

V gene: TRBV27
J gene: TRBJ2-1
CDR3 protein: CASSLVDGSSQFF

V gene: TRBV12-3/TRBV12-4
J gene: TRBJ2-7
CDR3 protein: CASSLDSSYEQYF

V gene: TRBV29-1
J gene: TRBJ2-7
CDR3 protein: CSGAGQREGYYEQYF

V gene: TRBV7-9
J gene: TRBJ2-5
CDR3 protein: CASSALKATETQYF

V gene: TRBV5-1
J gene: TRBJ2-7
CDR3 protein: CASSTSPGQGYEQYF

V gene: TRBV29-1
J gene: TRBJ2-1
CDR3 protein: CSVGVTNEQFF

V gene: TRBV7-2
J gene: TRBJ2-7
CDR3 protein: CASSSAGYEQYF

V gene: TRBV5-1
J gene: TRBJ1-1
CDR3 protein: CASSGGNTEAFF

V gene: TRBV6-2/TRBV6-3
J gene: TRBJ2-1
CDR3 protein: CASSYSAGLAGWSSYNEQFF

V gene: TRBV6-2/TRBV6-3
J gene: TRBJ1-1
CDR3 protein: CASSYVGAGTEAFF

V gene: TRBV28
J gene: TRBJ2-7
CDR3 protein: CASSSQKGEEYF

V gene: TRBV27
J gene: TRBJ1-1
CDR3 protein: CASSLPPPDIRGEAFF

V gene: TRBV29-1
J gene: TRBJ2-7
CDR3 protein: CSVEVQGIHEQYF

V gene: TRBV7-3
J gene: TRBJ2-1
CDR3 protein: CASSLGASGPNEQFF

V gene: TRBV25-1
J gene: TRBJ2-5
CDR3 protein: CASSGRTRQETQYF

V gene: TRBV29-1
J gene: TRBJ2-1
CDR3 protein: CSVEEDRGLNEQFF

V gene: TRBV5-1
J gene: TRBJ1-2
CDR3 protein: CASSLDGDRRAGYTF

V gene: TRBV4-2
J gene: TRBJ1-2
CDR3 protein: CASSQDAGEVPVGPYGSTF

V gene: TRBV5-1
J gene: TRBJ2-1
CDR3 protein: CASSLAERGVNEQFF

V gene: TRBV10-3
J gene: TRBJ2-3
CDR3 protein: CAISAGLADTQYF

V gene: TRBV11-3
J gene: TRBJ1-1
CDR3 protein: CASSLGAETEAFF

V gene: TRBV30
J gene: TRBJ1-2
CDR3 protein: CAWSWEGNYGYTF

V gene: TRBV14
J gene: TRBJ2-7
CDR3 protein: CASSPENRPTYEQYF

V gene: TRBV29-1
J gene: TRBJ1-1
CDR3 protein: CSVAPAGEFQAFF

V gene: TRBV20-1
J gene: TRBJ2-7
CDR3 protein: CSARDYTYEQYF

V gene: TRBV11-2
J gene: TRBJ1-1
CDR3 protein: CASSDRRVNTEAFF

V gene: TRBV5-6
J gene: TRBJ2-3
CDR3 protein: CASSLAAGRTSTDTQYF

V gene: TRBV2
J gene: TRBJ2-2
CDR3 protein: CATRLLTGELFF

V gene: TRBV7-9
J gene: TRBJ2-7
CDR3 protein: CASSWSADEQYF

V gene: TRBV20-1
J gene: TRBJ2-5
CDR3 protein: CSARAVSVETQYF

V gene: TRBV6-5
J gene: TRBJ1-5
CDR3 protein: CASSDRGDWQPQHF

V gene: TRBV29-1
J gene: TRBJ2-2
CDR3 protein: CSVVVYNTGELFF

V gene: TRBV4-3
J gene: TRBJ2-7
CDR3 protein: CASSQVHQLTYEQYF

V gene: TRBV9
J gene: TRBJ1-2
CDR3 protein: CASSAVYGYTF

V gene: TRBV7-9
J gene: TRBJ2-1
CDR3 protein: CASSLANGGNTNEQFF

V gene: TRBV7-2
J gene: TRBJ2-7
CDR3 protein: CASSGTSYEQYF

V gene: TRBV28
J gene: TRBJ2-3
CDR3 protein: CASRPRLAGRRDTQYF

V gene: TRBV11-2
J gene: TRBJ2-5
CDR3 protein: CASREGRFIQETQYF